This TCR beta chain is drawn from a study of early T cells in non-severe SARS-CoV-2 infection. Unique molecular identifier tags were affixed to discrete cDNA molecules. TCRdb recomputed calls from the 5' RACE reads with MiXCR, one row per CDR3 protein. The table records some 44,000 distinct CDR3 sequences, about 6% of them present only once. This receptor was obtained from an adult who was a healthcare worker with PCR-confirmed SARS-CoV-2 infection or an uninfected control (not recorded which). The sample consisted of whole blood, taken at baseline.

CDR3 in amino acids: CASSRTGGNTIYF. CDR3 nucleotide sequence: TGTGCCAGCAGTAGGACAGGGGGAAACACCATATATTTT. This chain joins TRBV12-3 or TRBV12-4 and TRBJ1-3; 8 positions match TRBD1. The CDR3 consists of 13 residues. Trimming took 5 bases from V and 4 from J; bases not matched to a gene: 1.